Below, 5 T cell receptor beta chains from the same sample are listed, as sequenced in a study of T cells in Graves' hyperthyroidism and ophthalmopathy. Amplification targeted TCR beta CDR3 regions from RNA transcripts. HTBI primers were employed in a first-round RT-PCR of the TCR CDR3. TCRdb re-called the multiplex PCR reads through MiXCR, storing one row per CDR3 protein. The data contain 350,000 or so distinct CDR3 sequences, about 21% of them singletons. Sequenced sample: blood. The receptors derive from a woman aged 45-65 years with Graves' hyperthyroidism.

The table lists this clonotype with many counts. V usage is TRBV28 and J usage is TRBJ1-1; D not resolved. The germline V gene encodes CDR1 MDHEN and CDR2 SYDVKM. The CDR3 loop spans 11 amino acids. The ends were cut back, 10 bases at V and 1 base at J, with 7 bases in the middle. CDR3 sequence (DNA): TGTGCCACCCGGGAGAACACTGAAGCTTTCTTT. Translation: CATRENTEAFF.

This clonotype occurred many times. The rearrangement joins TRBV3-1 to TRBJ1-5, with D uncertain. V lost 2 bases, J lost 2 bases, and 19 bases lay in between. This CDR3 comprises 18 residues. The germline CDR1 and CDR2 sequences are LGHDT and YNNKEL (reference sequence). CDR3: CASSQNPPGPGGNQPQHF. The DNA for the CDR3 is TGTGCCAGCAGCCAAAACCCCCCGGGCCCGGGTGGCAATCAGCCCCAGCATTTT.

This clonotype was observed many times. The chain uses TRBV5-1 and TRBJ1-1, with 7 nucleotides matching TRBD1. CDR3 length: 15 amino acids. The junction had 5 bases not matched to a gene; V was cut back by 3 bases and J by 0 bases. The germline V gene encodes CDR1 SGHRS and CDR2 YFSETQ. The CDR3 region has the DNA TGCGCCAGCAGCTCGACCGGACAGGTGAACACTGAAGCTTTCTTT. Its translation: CASSSTGQVNTEAFF.

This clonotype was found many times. CDR3 sequence: CAVERFFEYEQYF. The CDR3 nucleotides read TGTGCCGTCGAGAGGTTTTTCGAGTACGAGCAGTACTTC. The V and J genes are TRBV6-1 and TRBJ2-7; D is ambiguous. The ends were cut back, 11 bases at V and 4 bases at J, with 18 bases in the middle. The CDR3 runs 13 residues. Germline V CDR1 and CDR2: MNHNS, SASEGT.

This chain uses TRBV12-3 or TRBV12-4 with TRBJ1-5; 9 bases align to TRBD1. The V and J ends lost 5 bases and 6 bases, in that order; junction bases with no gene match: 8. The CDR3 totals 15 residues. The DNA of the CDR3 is TGTGCCAGCAGTGCGGACAGGGGCGGGACTCAGCCCCAGCATTTT. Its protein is CASSADRGGTQPQHF.